The 30 T cell receptor beta chains below come from one sample, sequenced in a study of blood T cell repertoires in COVID-19. Generated by immunoSEQ multiplex PCR, the TCRdb table keeps only in-frame clones and is missing some. The data show about 73,000 clones, roughly nine tenths seen once. Specimen: peripheral blood. Every receptor here comes from a man aged 80 or over with acute or convalescent COVID-19.

This sequence joins TRBV7-2 and TRBJ2-1; no clear D gene. This CDR3 is built from 17 residues. The germline gives CDR1 SGHTA, CDR2 FQGNSA. V gave up 2 bases and J gave up 0 bases, with 14 bases separating them. The CDR3 here is CASSLRPGGSSYNEQFF. For the CDR3, the DNA is TGTGCCAGCAGCTTAAGGCCCGGCGGCAGCTCCTACAATGAGCAGTTCTTC. The complete variable domain, with remaining parts taken from reference TRBV7-2 and TRBJ2-1, reads GAGVSQSPSNKVTEKGKDVELRCDPISGHTALYWYRQSLGQGLEFLIYFQGNSAPDKSGLPSDRFSAERTGGSVSTLTIQRTQQEDSAVYLCASSLRPGGSSYNEQFFGPGTRLTVL.

J is TRBJ2-5 and V is TRBV19, with D possibly matching TRBD1 (6 bases). CDR1 and CDR2 (germline): LNHDA, SQIVND (reference sequence). The ends were cut back, 6 bases at V and 5 bases at J, with 10 bases in the middle. The CDR3 length is 12 residues. The chain's CDR3 is CASRIRGETQYF. The CDR3 bases are TGTGCCAGTAGGATCAGGGGTGAGACCCAGTACTTC.

CDR3 nucleotides: TGCGCCAGCAGTCAGCAGGGACATAATGAAAAACTGTTTTTT. Amino acids: CASSQQGHNEKLFF. This chain links TRBV4-1 with TRBJ1-4, with D possibly TRBD1 on 6 matching bases. Trimming took 6 bases from V and 4 from J, leaving 12 bases between them. Germline CDR1 is MGHRA and CDR2 is YSYEKL. The CDR3 is 14 amino acids.

V gene TRBV5-4 combines with J gene TRBJ2-2, with TRBD1 identical over 8 bases. Germline V gene lookup returns CDR1 SGHNT and CDR2 YYREEE (reference sequence). Trimming at V came to 3 bases and at J to 3 bases, leaving 4 bases not matched to a gene. This CDR3 spans 15 amino acids. The CDR3 loop reads CASSSGTGYTGELFF. Here the CDR3 DNA reads TGTGCCAGCAGCTCCGGGACAGGTTACACCGGGGAGCTGTTTTTT.

The chain is built from TRBV20-1 and TRBJ1-1; possibly TRBD1 for D (5 bases). The V gene's germline CDR1 is DFQATT and CDR2 SNEGSKA (reference sequence). The CDR3 consists of 13 residues. V lost 3 bases and J 2 bases, leaving 10 bases between the germline ends. This CDR3 is CSASFGTNTEAFF. CDR3 in DNA: TGCAGTGCTAGTTTCGGGACTAACACTGAAGCTTTCTTT.

This clone was detected only once. The chain carries TRBV7-9 and TRBJ2-5, with 11 bases lining up with TRBD1. J lost 6 bases, V lost 0 bases, and 3 bases had no gene match. From germline, CDR1 is SEHNR and CDR2 FQNEAQ (reference sequence). The CDR3 covers 15 residues. The CDR3 here is CASSLAGQGGKTQYF. In DNA form, the CDR3 reads TGTGCCAGCAGCTTAGCGGGACAGGGGGGGAAGACCCAGTACTTC.

V and J are TRBV9 and TRBJ1-2; no firm D call. This CDR3 spans 18 amino acids. Per germline, CDR1 SGDLS and CDR2 YYNGEE. V shed 1 base and J shed 3 bases, with 22 bases lying between them. The CDR3 sequence: CASSVLDEDRPFYYGYTF. CDR3 sequence (DNA): TGTGCCAGCAGCGTATTGGATGAGGATCGACCATTCTACTATGGCTACACCTTC.

The chain is built from TRBV18 and TRBJ1-2; weak D call: TRBD1 (5 bases). CDR1 and CDR2 (germline): KGHSH, LQKENI. The CDR3 contains 13 residues. The V end lost 6 bases, the J end lost 6 bases, and 14 bases lay between the germline ends. The CDR3 is CASSPRGGDGYTF. CDR3 coding DNA: TGTGCCAGCTCCCCCCGCGGGGGGGATGGCTACACCTTC.

This clone was seen only a few times. The chain joins TRBV6-1 to TRBJ2-6, with D perhaps TRBD1 (5 bases). The germline gives CDR1 MNHNS, CDR2 SASEGT. Between the trimmed V and J ends, which lost 1 base and 0 bases, there was a span of 10 bases. The CDR3 is 17 amino acids. The CDR3 loop is CASSEGQGFSGANVLTF. The DNA for the CDR3 is TGTGCCAGCAGTGAAGGGCAGGGTTTCTCTGGGGCCAACGTCCTGACTTTC.

J is TRBJ2-1 and V is TRBV24-1, with TRBD2 matching over 11 bases. Germline CDR1 and CDR2: KGHDR and SFDVKD. The CDR3 covers 18 residues. Trimming took 3 bases from V and 10 from J; bases not matched to a gene: 16. The CDR3 nucleotides read TGTGCCACCAGTGATCCTGCATGGGTAGGTAGCGGGAGGGACGAGCAGTTCTTC. It specifies CATSDPAWVGSGRDEQFF.

This clone was found once. The germline gene is not matched at one end of the junction; a read error may be the cause. The chain employs TRBV7-7 and TRBJ2-7; 9 bases line up with TRBD2. This CDR3 is built from 15 residues. Per germline, CDR1 SSHAT and CDR2 FNYEAQ (reference sequence). The CDR3 here is CASSLAAGGAYEQYF. DNA of the CDR3: TGTGCTAGCAGCCTTGCAGCGGGGGGCGCCTACGAGCAGTACTTC.

This chain links TRBV6-2 or TRBV6-3 with TRBJ2-5, with 7 bases identical to TRBD1. CDR1 and CDR2 (germline): MNHEY, SVGEGT. V was pared by 0 bases and J by 5 bases, with 9 bases of the junction left unmatched. There are 16 residues in the CDR3. CDR3 in DNA: TGTGCCAGCAGTTACTCGGGCCAGGGGGAAGCGGAGACCCAGTACTTC. This translates into CASSYSGQGEAETQYF.

The chain has TRBV4-1 and TRBJ2-4; TRBD2 might be the D (5 bases). V lost 4 bases and J lost 5, with 15 bases in between. CDR3 size: 15 residues. Looked up from germline, CDR1 is MGHRA and CDR2 is YSYEKL. The CDR3 DNA sequence: TGCGCCAGCAGCCTCCTCTCGGTCGGGGAAAACATTCAGTACTTC. This sequence encodes CASSLLSVGENIQYF.

CDR3 region: CASMGAGGVSNQPQHF. The CDR3 DNA reads TGTGCCAGTATGGGGGCGGGAGGGGTAAGCAATCAGCCCCAGCATTTT. V is TRBV19 and J is TRBJ1-5; the D gene is possibly TRBD1 (6 bases). The CDR3 contains 16 residues. Germline CDR1 and CDR2: LNHDA and SQIVND (reference sequence). Trimming shortened V by 7 bases and J by 1 base, and 17 bases separated the two germline ends.

The chain joins TRBV7-9 to TRBJ1-3; no clear D gene. Deletions cut 4 bases from V and 7 bases from J, with 8 bases between. The CDR3 is 12 residues long. Germline values: CDR1 SEHNR, CDR2 FQNEAQ (reference sequence). CDR3 residues: CASSSTGNTIYF. The CDR3 nucleotides are TGTGCCAGCAGCTCGACCGGGAACACCATATATTTT.

The CDR3, as DNA: TGTGCCAGTAGTATTGCTCCCGGGACAGGAGTTTACGAGCAGTACTTC. It translates to CASSIAPGTGVYEQYF. The rearrangement joins TRBV19 to TRBJ2-7; 8 positions match TRBD1. The CDR3 consists of 16 residues. Germline CDR1 is LNHDA and CDR2 is SQIVND (reference sequence). J lost 4 bases, V lost 3 bases, and 11 bases had no gene match.

A remark on this clone: Other nucleotide sequences from this sample produce the same CDR3. The chain combines TRBV6-1 with TRBJ2-7; no clear D gene. CDR3 length: 15 residues. Germline assignment: CDR1 MNHNS and CDR2 SASEGT. V shed 1 base and J shed 1 base, with 11 bases lying between them. In nucleotides, the CDR3 is TGTGCCAGCAGTGAAGGGTCAGCACTATCCTACGAGCAGTACTTC. It is translated as CASSEGSALSYEQYF.

The chain couples TRBV6-5 to TRBJ1-3; 10 nucleotides agree with TRBD1. The trim removed 6 bases at V and 7 bases at J, leaving 6 bases unmatched. The germline V gene encodes CDR1 MNHEY and CDR2 SVGAGI. The CDR3 runs 14 residues. CDR3 region: CASRMTGGENTIYF. CDR3 bases: TGTGCCAGCAGAATGACAGGGGGCGAGAACACCATATATTTT.

The chain has TRBV27 and TRBJ1-5; D unclear. The germline V gene encodes CDR1 MNHEY and CDR2 SMNVEV (reference sequence). The CDR3 extends over 13 amino acids. The V end lost 2 bases, the J end lost 4 bases, and 6 bases lay between the germline ends. The CDR3 nucleotides are TGTGCCAGCAGTTTAGGCACAAATCAGCCCCAGCATTTT. Translating gives CASSLGTNQPQHF.

Here the CDR3 DNA reads TGTGCCAGCAGGGACTTCTACAATGAGCAGTTCTTC. Residues: CASRDFYNEQFF. This chain joins TRBV2 and TRBJ2-1; D is possibly TRBD2 (5 bases). The CDR3 is made up of 12 amino acids. The germline CDR1 and CDR2 sequences are SNHLY and FYNNEI. The V gene lost 6 bases and the J gene lost 3 bases, with 6 bases spanning the gap.

This clone was observed once. The chain joins TRBV25-1 to TRBJ1-6, with D unclear. The CDR3 runs to 14 residues. The V gene lost 7 bases and the J gene lost 6 bases, with 13 bases spanning the gap. Germline assignment: CDR1 MGHDK and CDR2 SYGVNS. The CDR3 nucleotides are TGTGCCAGCACCGAGGCCCTGACTAATTCACCCCTCCACTTT. It is translated as CASTEALTNSPLHF.

The V gene is TRBV7-3, the J gene TRBJ1-3; tentatively, D is TRBD1 (6 bases). The CDR3 totals 13 residues. Per the germline V gene, CDR1 is SGHTA and CDR2 is FQGTGA. V was cut by 2 bases and J by 5 bases, with 7 bases left in between. The CDR3 bases are TGTGCCAGCAGCTTAGGACAGCGAAACACCATATATTTT. This codes for CASSLGQRNTIYF.

This chain uses TRBV6-5 with TRBJ1-1, with D possibly TRBD1 on 6 matching bases. Trimming pared 2 bases from V and 2 bases from J, leaving 15 bases between. Germline CDR1 reads MNHEY; CDR2 reads SVGAGI. The CDR3 totals 16 residues. The CDR3 DNA reads TGTGCCAGCAGTTACACGGGACAACGGCCCAACACTGAAGCTTTCTTT. It is translated as CASSYTGQRPNTEAFF.

The chain carries TRBV19 and TRBJ1-5; D perhaps matches TRBD1 (6 bases). The CDR3 extends over 14 amino acids. Germline assignment: CDR1 LNHDA and CDR2 SQIVND (reference sequence). V lost 4 bases to trimming and J lost 6 bases, with 13 bases between them. The CDR3 bases are TGTGCCAGTAGTAGAACAGGGTTTGGTCAGCCCCAGCATTTT. Translating it yields CASSRTGFGQPQHF.

CDR3 sequence reads: CASSFTGGTEAFF. The CDR3 region has the DNA TGTGCCAGCAGCTTTACAGGGGGGACTGAAGCTTTCTTT. The J gene is TRBJ1-1, the V gene TRBV12-3 or TRBV12-4; TRBD1 matches 8 bases. J gave up 5 bases and V 6 bases, and 5 bases lay outside the gene matches. This CDR3 is 13 amino acids long.

V usage is TRBV5-1 and J usage is TRBJ2-5; D may be TRBD1 (6 bases). This CDR3 region has 15 residues. The germline V gene encodes CDR1 SGHRS and CDR2 YFSETQ. With 5 bases removed from V and 3 bases from J, the gap between germline ends came to 17 bases. CDR3 in amino acids: CASSSPTGPEETQYF. The CDR3 region has the DNA TGCGCCAGCAGTTCCCCGACAGGACCCGAAGAGACCCAGTACTTC.

The chain links TRBV2 to TRBJ1-5, with 8 nucleotides matching TRBD1. With 5 bases clipped from V and 5 bases from J, the junction kept 5 bases outside the gene matches. In germline, CDR1 is SNHLY, CDR2 FYNNEI. The CDR3 extends over 14 amino acids. The CDR3 spells CASSQDRGDQPQHF. The CDR3 nucleotides are TGTGCCAGCAGTCAAGACAGGGGTGATCAGCCCCAGCATTTT.

The V gene is TRBV7-9, the J gene TRBJ1-1; weak D call: TRBD1 (5 bases). V dropped 5 bases and J dropped 5 bases, with 15 bases sitting between them. Germline-derived CDR1 and CDR2 are SEHNR and FQNEAQ (reference sequence). CDR3 length: 14 residues. The CDR3 sequence: CASSLPQGATEAFF. For the CDR3, the DNA is TGTGCCAGCAGCCTTCCCCAGGGCGCAACTGAAGCTTTCTTT.

The rearrangement joins TRBV5-1 to TRBJ2-2, with a possible D match to TRBD2 (6 bases). The CDR3 is 16 residues long. Germline V gene data show CDR1 as SGHRS and CDR2 as YFSETQ. V was shortened by 4 bases and J by 1 base, with 14 bases between the two germline ends. CDR3: CASSRIVAENTGELFF. The CDR3 DNA reads as TGCGCCAGCAGCCGGATAGTAGCGGAGAACACCGGGGAGCTGTTTTTT.

The chain recombines TRBV5-4 with TRBJ1-2; no reliable D call. The germline gives CDR1 SGHNT, CDR2 YYREEE (reference sequence). The V end lost 3 bases, the J end lost 6 bases, and 12 bases lay between the germline ends. The CDR3 loop spans 13 amino acids. The CDR3 loop is CASSSVGQDGYTF. The CDR3 nucleotides are TGTGCCAGCAGCTCGGTGGGTCAGGATGGCTACACCTTC.